This TCR beta chain emerged from a study of CD8+CD57+ T cells in acquired aplastic anemia. Findings and caveats of the study: Significant differences in CD8+ Simpson's diversity were not observed between patients and controls.

Template material for TCR beta VDJ and CDR3 profiling consisted of genomic DNA. One entry per CDR3 protein results from TCRdb running MiXCR on the reads. The table lists 400,000 to 450,000 distinct CDR3 sequences, just under 70% of them singletons. Regarding this clonotype: Its antigen is undetermined.

The receptor comes from a human donor in good health, serving as a control. Sequencing was carried out using sorted CD4+, CD8+, or CD8+CD57+ T cells (not recorded which) from PBMCs.

This CDR3 is CSARERTEKQGYYGYTF. In DNA form, the CDR3 reads TGCAGTGCTAGAGAGCGCACGGAGAAACAGGGTTACTATGGCTACACCTTC. V gene TRBV20-1 combines with J gene TRBJ1-2, with a weak D call TRBD1 (6 bases). V gave up 0 bases and J gave up 3 bases, with 20 bases separating them. The CDR3 covers 17 residues. CDR1 DFQATT and CDR2 SNEGSKA come from the germline V gene (reference sequence).